This TCR beta chain was retrieved from a study of blood T cell repertoires in COVID-19 (TCRdb year 2020). With regard to the full study: The collaborator samples originated in the United States, Italy and Spain and spanned the acute and convalescent phases of COVID-19. Samples were obtained from the ongoing ImmuneRACE study (first 160 participants) and from 1,254 subjects provided by 6 global collaborators. The prospective study material was composed of cDNA or gDNA derived from T cells, B-cell-depleted T cells, or PBMCs. Deeply sampled blood TCRbeta repertoires from subjects exposed to, actively infected with, or recovered from COVID-19 were included in the dataset. Nearly every sample came with metadata listing a de-identified subject ID, COVID-19 status, age in years and sex. Where HLA class I and class II types were available, the types were taken from metadata supplied by the sample provider, not from assay-based typing. The repertoires were released in a freely available public database intended as a resource for research on the immune response to SARS-CoV-2. Broader findings and caveats from the paper: The amount of clinical and demographic metadata varied by source and participant and was provided uncurated.

Participants in the prospective study were aged 18 to 89 years, lived in 24 United States geographic areas, and enrolled through a virtual design. To assign participants to cohorts, the prospective study relied on clinical history that participants themselves reported in a screening survey and a study questionnaire. Mobile phlebotomists in the prospective study collected whole blood, serum and a nasopharyngeal or oropharyngeal swab from every participant. Participants in the prospective study had the option to provide additional blood draws and questionnaires over a roughly 2-month period. Before DNA extraction, prospective study blood samples were shipped either frozen or at room temperature. From the cysteine up to the phenylalanine, the CDR3 has a length of 15 residues. The kept DNA is CDR3 alone, 45 bases in frame from the first base. V and J are trimmed by 5 bases and 2 bases, and the gene matches miss 6 bases of the junction. From the germline V gene, CDR1 is SGHAT and CDR2 is FQNNGV.

This clone was recorded only once. Its target antigen remains unknown. Base quality data are lacking; no much larger clone is found one base away. TCRbeta CDR3 regions were amplified from genomic DNA using the immunoSEQ Assay, a bias-controlled multiplex PCR. The paper's data handling went like this. Nucleated cell counts per sample were estimated from amplification of reference gene primers within the assay. To quantify the absolute abundance of each unique TCRbeta CDR3 rearrangement, sequence reads were collapsed and filtered. For each sample, productive Simpson clonality was calculated as the square root of Simpson's diversity index across productive rearrangements. The source is immuneACCESS, and TCRdb retained only in-frame sequences with V and J called. Part of the clones is not carried over; for the studies checked, unresolved V genes explain less than half of this, and the remainder is unexplained. The DNA gave D and trimming, while V, J and clone size come from that table. The sample table lists approximately 240,000 clones, 80% to 90% of them with a count of one. The ten top clones hold under 3.5% of the sample.

The V and J genes are TRBV11-2 and TRBJ1-2; TRBD1 fits 9 bases in the junction. Sample: PBMCs or T cells enriched from blood (not recorded which). This clonotype was sampled from a woman under 30 in a cohort exposed to, infected with or recovered from COVID-19 (not recorded which). In nucleotides, the sequence is TGTGCCAGCAGCGCCACCGGGACAGGGAACTATGGCTACACCTTC. This encodes CASSATGTGNYGYTF.